The source of this TCR beta chain is a study of blood T cell repertoires in COVID-19. Overall study: PBMCs, B-cell-depleted T cells, or T cells provided the cDNA or gDNA that made up the material.

Germline lookup yields CDR1 MGHRA and CDR2 YSYEKL. The CDR3 extends over 16 amino acids. J gave up 4 bases and V 3 bases, and 7 bases lay outside the gene matches. Sequencing used immunoSEQ multiplex PCR; TCRdb keeps in-frame clones, though not all of them. This table has under 300,000 clones, about nine tenths appearing once. The source material was PBMCs or T cells enriched from blood (not recorded which). This chain uses TRBV4-1 with TRBJ1-2; TRBD1 matches at 11 bases. This clonotype was obtained from a woman aged 18-29 years who had recovered from COVID-19. The CDR3 sequence: CASSQGGTGGFYGYTF. The CDR3 DNA follows: TGCGCCAGCAGCCAGGGCGGGACAGGGGGTTTCTATGGCTACACCTTC.